Listed here are 27 T cell receptor beta chains from one sample, sequenced in a study of regulatory T cells in long-lasting Graves disease. Noted time point: newly diagnosed GD, antithyroid drugs for less than 3 months. There was RNA extracted from PBMCs, and the TCR library was made from it. iRepertoire HTBI primers and Arm-PCR of CDR3 regions built TCR beta libraries. One entry per CDR3 protein results from TCRdb running MiXCR on the multiplex PCR reads. The sample lists around 500,000 distinct CDR3 sequences, 13% seen once, with 8% to 10% in the top ten. The sample was also reused in another study, on T cells in Graves' hyperthyroidism and ophthalmopathy.

The sample consisted of peripheral blood mononuclear cells (PBMCs), taken at new diagnosis, from a patient treated with antithyroid drugs. These TCRs come from a young man with Graves disease.

This clonotype appeared a few times. CDR3 in amino acids: CASSSLADTGELFF. The CDR3 nucleotides read TGCGCCAGCAGCTCACTAGCGGACACCGGGGAGCTGTTTTTT. The chain links TRBV5-1 to TRBJ2-2, with 8 bases that match TRBD2. Germline V lookup: CDR1 SGHRS, CDR2 YFSETQ. The V and J ends lost 3 bases and 3 bases, in that order; junction bases with no gene match: 1. This CDR3 region has 14 residues.

This clonotype has just a few counts. The chain is built from TRBV29-1 and TRBJ2-1, with TRBD2 matching 7 bases. This CDR3 is 16 amino acids long. Germline CDR1 is SQVTM and CDR2 is ANQGSEA. V shed 5 bases and J 7 bases; nucleotides not matched to a gene: 17. DNA of the CDR3: TGCAGCGTTCCCAAACCCGGGACTCCCGGGGGGAATGAGCAGTTCTTC. As protein: CSVPKPGTPGGNEQFF.

This clonotype was counted a few times. The genes are TRBV4-1 and TRBJ1-2; 10 bases agree with TRBD1. With 4 bases clipped from V and 11 bases from J, the junction kept 7 bases outside the gene matches. Per the germline V gene, CDR1 is MGHRA and CDR2 is YSYEKL. This CDR3 contains 13 residues. The CDR3 spells CASSPNWDRGYTF. Written as DNA, the CDR3 is TGCGCCAGCAGCCCTAACTGGGACAGGGGTTACACCTTC.

The J gene is TRBJ1-5, the V gene TRBV20-1, with D hard to call. The CDR3 totals 13 residues. The V gene's germline CDR1 is DFQATT and CDR2 SNEGSKA (reference sequence). Trimming removed 6 bases from V and 4 bases from J, with 13 bases in between. Written as DNA, the CDR3 is TGCAGTGCCTTCCAGGCCTCAAATCAGCCCCAGCATTTT. Translated: CSAFQASNQPQHF.

The table lists this clonotype with many counts. V is TRBV20-1 and J is TRBJ1-2; D possibly corresponds to TRBD1 (5 bases). The CDR3 covers 11 residues. Trimming removed 6 bases at V and 0 bases at J, with 5 bases between. CDR1 is DFQATT and CDR2 is SNEGSKA in the germline V gene (reference sequence). CDR3 DNA: TGCAGTGCGGGGGCTAACTATGGCTACACCTTC. Its translation: CSAGANYGYTF.

The table lists this clonotype with many counts. V usage is TRBV6-1 and J usage is TRBJ2-1; D is undetermined. The CDR3 totals 13 residues. Germline V lookup: CDR1 MNHNS, CDR2 SASEGT. V lost 8 bases and J lost 4, with 12 bases in between. CDR3 nucleotide sequence: TGTGCCAGCCTTCACCCGGAATACAATGAGCAGTTCTTC. It translates to CASLHPEYNEQFF.

This clonotype came up a few times. The rearrangement joins TRBV28 to TRBJ2-7, with D tentatively TRBD2 (6 bases). The CDR3 consists of 12 residues. The germline gives CDR1 MDHEN, CDR2 SYDVKM. V was clipped by 6 bases and J by 10 bases, with 16 bases between them. The CDR3 DNA sequence: TGTGCCAGCAGCAGCGGACGGGCGGGACAGTACTTC. Amino acids: CASSSGRAGQYF.

The V and J genes are TRBV6-5 and TRBJ2-7; 9 nucleotides match TRBD2. CDR3 length: 15 amino acids. CDR1 and CDR2 from the germline V gene are MNHEY and SVGAGI. The V and J ends lost 0 bases and 6 bases, in that order; junction bases with no gene match: 6. CDR3 region: CASSYSSSGSGEQYF. The CDR3 DNA reads as TGTGCCAGCAGTTACTCGAGTAGCGGGAGCGGCGAGCAGTACTTC.

The sample holds many counts of this clonotype. The chain employs TRBV10-3 and TRBJ2-7; 10 nucleotides agree with TRBD1. With V trimmed by 2 bases and J by 4 bases, 2 bases remained unmatched. In germline, CDR1 is ENHRY, CDR2 SYGVKD. This CDR3 contains 14 residues. CDR3 loop: CAISERTGGYEQYF. The CDR3 region has the DNA TGTGCCATCAGTGAGCGGACAGGGGGGTACGAGCAGTACTTC.

This clonotype appeared many times. V is TRBV15 and J is TRBJ2-3; D not certain. The V end lost 1 base, the J end lost 6 bases, and 11 bases lay between the germline ends. CDR1 is LNHNV and CDR2 is YYDKDF in the germline V gene (reference sequence). There are 14 residues in the CDR3. The CDR3 loop reads CATSRVDPTDTQYF. As DNA, the CDR3 is TGTGCCACCAGCAGAGTGGACCCTACTGATACGCAGTATTTT.

V usage is TRBV18 and J usage is TRBJ2-1, with 9 bases fitting TRBD2. V was clipped by 7 bases and J by 7 bases; unmatched bases: 14. The CDR3 contains 16 residues. Per germline, CDR1 KGHSH and CDR2 LQKENI. For the CDR3, the DNA is TGTGCCAGCTTTCCCCATAGCGGGAGCCTGGGGAATGAGCAGTTCTTC. Translation gives CASFPHSGSLGNEQFF. The variable domain in full, completed from reference TRBV18 and TRBJ2-1, reads NAGVMQNPRHLVRRRGQEARLRCSPMKGHSHVYWYRQLPEEGLKFMVYLQKENIIDESGMPKERFSAEFPKEGPSILRIQQVVRGDSAAYFCASFPHSGSLGNEQFFGPGTRLTVL.

This clonotype was recorded many times. The genes are TRBV11-3 and TRBJ2-1, with no clear D. The length of the CDR3 is 13 residues. Germline V gene sequence: CDR1 SGHNT, CDR2 YENEEA. V was trimmed by 5 bases and J by 8 bases, leaving 13 bases between them. CDR3 region: CASSPTRVDEQFF. The CDR3 nucleotides read TGTGCCAGCAGCCCTACAAGGGTCGATGAGCAGTTCTTC. The whole variable domain, remainder taken from reference TRBV11-3 and TRBJ2-1, is EAGVVQSPRYKIIEKKQPVAFWCNPISGHNTLYWYLQNLGQGPELLIRYENEEAVDDSQLPKDRFSAERLKGVDSTLKIQPAELGDSAVYLCASSPTRVDEQFFGPGTRLTVL.

The rearrangement uses TRBV11-3 and TRBJ1-5; D uncertain. CDR1 and CDR2 (germline): SGHNT, YENEEA. V lost 0 bases and J lost 7, with 13 bases in between. This CDR3 is 15 amino acids long. Here the CDR3 DNA reads TGTGCCAGCAGCTTAGATATCGGGTGTTGGCAGCCCCAGCATTTT. It specifies CASSLDIGCWQPQHF.

This clonotype was recorded many times. This chain joins TRBV29-1 and TRBJ2-7, with 10 positions matching TRBD1. From germline, CDR1 is SQVTM and CDR2 ANQGSEA. With 6 bases clipped from V and 3 bases from J, the junction kept 8 bases outside the gene matches. The CDR3 is 14 amino acids. The CDR3 nucleotides are TGCAGCGTCGAAAGGGACAGGGGAGGCTACGAGCAGTACTTC. This translates into CSVERDRGGYEQYF.

The rearrangement joins TRBV6-2 or TRBV6-3 to TRBJ2-2; D may be TRBD1 (6 bases). Germline lookup yields CDR1 MNHEY and CDR2 SVGEGT. The CDR3 runs to 12 residues. V dropped 6 bases and J dropped 6 bases, with 8 bases sitting between them. The DNA for the CDR3 is TGTGCCAGCAGACAGGGTTCCGGGGAGCTGTTTTTT. Its protein product is CASRQGSGELFF.

This clonotype was picked up a small number of times. The chain couples TRBV5-6 to TRBJ2-5; D gene unclear. The CDR3 spans 15 residues. Trimming stripped 6 bases from V and 4 bases from J, with 19 bases between. Per the germline V gene, CDR1 is SGHDT and CDR2 is YYEEEE. DNA for the CDR3: TGTGCCAGCACCCCCAAATCCCTTCTGTCAGAGACCCAGTACTTC. This codes for CASTPKSLLSETQYF.

This clonotype was seen many times. This chain joins TRBV2 and TRBJ2-1; 7 nucleotides line up with TRBD2. The CDR3 runs 12 residues. Germline V gives CDR1 SNHLY, CDR2 FYNNEI. V gave up 6 bases and J gave up 7 bases; unmatched junction bases: 3. CDR3 amino acids: CASRGGGNEQFF. As DNA, the CDR3 is TGTGCCAGCAGGGGGGGGGGGAATGAGCAGTTCTTC.

This clonotype was recorded at least ten times. The rearrangement links TRBV20-1 to TRBJ2-1; 8 bases are a match to TRBD2. Germline V gene lookup returns CDR1 DFQATT and CDR2 SNEGSKA (reference sequence). The V and J ends lost 5 bases and 9 bases, in that order; junction bases with no gene match: 9. The CDR3 has 13 residues. DNA of the CDR3: TGCAGTGCTGACCGGACTAGCATCAGTGAGCAGTTCTTC. Translated: CSADRTSISEQFF.

This clonotype was seen at least ten times. For the CDR3, the DNA is TGCAGCGTTTCGGACAGGGCGGGCACTGAAGCTTTCTTT. This encodes CSVSDRAGTEAFF. V is TRBV29-1 and J is TRBJ1-1; 8 bases agree with TRBD1. The trim removed 5 bases at V and 4 bases at J, leaving 6 bases unmatched. Germline V gene sequence: CDR1 SQVTM, CDR2 ANQGSEA. This CDR3 spans 13 amino acids.

The V gene is TRBV9, the J gene TRBJ2-7; 9 nucleotides line up with TRBD2. CDR1 SGDLS and CDR2 YYNGEE come from the germline V gene. V was pared by 0 bases and J by 3 bases, with 7 bases of the junction left unmatched. This CDR3 has 16 amino acids. The CDR3 reads CASSVGRTSDFYEQYF. CDR3 sequence (DNA): TGTGCCAGCAGCGTAGGAAGGACTAGCGACTTCTACGAGCAGTACTTC.

In its sample, this clonotype was seen a few times. The gene calls are TRBV3-1 and TRBJ2-1; D possibly corresponds to TRBD2 (6 bases). V lost 1 base and J lost 2, with 12 bases in between. The germline V gene has CDR1 LGHDT and CDR2 YNNKEL (reference sequence). This CDR3 region has 16 residues. The CDR3 DNA follows: TGTGCCAGCAGCCAAGTTAAACGGAGGGCCTACAATGAGCAGTTCTTC. This codes for CASSQVKRRAYNEQFF.

This clonotype was seen at least ten times. The chain joins TRBV19 to TRBJ1-1, with D possibly matching TRBD1 (5 bases). Per the germline V gene, CDR1 is LNHDA and CDR2 is SQIVND (reference sequence). The V end was cut by 10 bases, the J end by 0 bases, with 18 bases between. CDR3 length: 15 residues. The CDR3 protein is CATADGGFMNTEAFF. The CDR3 DNA reads as TGTGCCACCGCTGATGGGGGGTTCATGAACACTGAAGCTTTCTTT.

This clonotype appeared many times. This chain uses TRBV19 with TRBJ2-3; 7 bases map to TRBD2. The V segment lost 6 bases and the J segment 3 bases; nucleotides outside the gene matches: 6. Germline V lookup: CDR1 LNHDA, CDR2 SQIVND (reference sequence). CDR3 length equals 14 residues. The CDR3 coding sequence is TGTGCCAGTAGCCGCAGCGGGAATACAGATACGCAGTATTTT. This codes for CASSRSGNTDTQYF.

This clonotype has ten or more counts. This sequence joins TRBV12-5 and TRBJ2-7; D tentatively reads TRBD1 or TRBD2 (6 bases each). Between the trimmed V and J ends, which lost 5 bases and 5 bases, there was a span of 19 bases. The CDR3 consists of 15 residues. Germline lookup yields CDR1 LGHNT and CDR2 FRNRAP. CDR3 nucleotides: TGTGCTAGTGGTCCGGGGGAGTGGACAGCCCACGAGCAGTACTTC. Its protein is CASGPGEWTAHEQYF.

This clonotype was seen repeatedly, ten times or more. The V gene is TRBV6-2 or TRBV6-3, the J gene TRBJ1-4; 7 nucleotides line up with TRBD1. CDR1 and CDR2 from the germline V gene are MNHEY and SVGEGT. The CDR3 contains 14 residues. V shed 7 bases, J shed 7 bases, and the junction held 9 bases outside the gene matches. CDR3 DNA sequence: TGTGCCAGCACCACAGGGGTTATGAGTGAAAAACTGTTTTTT. This gives the protein CASTTGVMSEKLFF.

This clonotype was counted many times. This chain uses TRBV18 with TRBJ1-1; 7 bases match TRBD1. Germline assignment: CDR1 KGHSH and CDR2 LQKENI. The V gene end was trimmed by 6 bases and the J gene end by 3 bases; junction bases not matched to a gene: 4. This CDR3 comprises 13 residues. This CDR3 reads CASSQGVDTEAFF. The CDR3 region has the DNA TGTGCCAGCTCCCAGGGGGTTGACACTGAAGCTTTCTTT.

The sample holds a few counts of this clonotype. The chain employs TRBV12-3 or TRBV12-4 and TRBJ2-7, with a tentative D call TRBD2 (5 bases). V was pared by 5 bases and J by 2 bases, with 13 bases between. The CDR3 has 14 residues. The CDR3 loop is CASSIAGITYEQYF. The CDR3 DNA sequence: TGTGCCAGCAGTATCGCCGGGATCACCTACGAGCAGTACTTC.